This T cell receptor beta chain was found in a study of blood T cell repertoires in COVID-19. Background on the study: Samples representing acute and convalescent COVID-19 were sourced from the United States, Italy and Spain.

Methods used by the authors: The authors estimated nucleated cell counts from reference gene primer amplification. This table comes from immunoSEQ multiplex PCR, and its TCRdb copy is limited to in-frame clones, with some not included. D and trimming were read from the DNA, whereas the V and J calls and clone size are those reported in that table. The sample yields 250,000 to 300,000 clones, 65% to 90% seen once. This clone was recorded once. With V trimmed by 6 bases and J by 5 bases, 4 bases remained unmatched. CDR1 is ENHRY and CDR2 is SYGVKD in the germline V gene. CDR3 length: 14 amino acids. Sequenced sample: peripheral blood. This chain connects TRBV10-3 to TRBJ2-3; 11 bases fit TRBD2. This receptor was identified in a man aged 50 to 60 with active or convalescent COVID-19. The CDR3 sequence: CAISRTSGGDTQYF. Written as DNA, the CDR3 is TGTGCCATCAGCAGAACTAGCGGGGGAGATACGCAGTATTTT.